These T cell receptor beta chains were read from a single sample in a study of blood T cell repertoires in COVID-19. Assay used: immunoSEQ multiplex PCR; TCRdb lists only in-frame clones, some missing. Among a few hundred thousand clones listed, approximately 86% were seen once. Sequencing was performed on peripheral blood. The receptors shown here come from a man aged 55-75 years with acute or convalescent COVID-19. CDR3s include the opening cysteine and the closing phenylalanine or tryptophan. Fields, in order: V gene, J gene, CDR3 protein.

V gene: TRBV29-1
J gene: TRBJ1-5
CDR3 protein: CSVGDQPQHF

V gene: TRBV5-6
J gene: TRBJ1-6
CDR3 protein: CASSLVNRNNSPLHF

V gene: TRBV6-5
J gene: TRBJ2-1
CDR3 protein: CASSYKPGGGDNEQFF

V gene: TRBV3-1/TRBV3-2
J gene: TRBJ2-2
CDR3 protein: CASTAGHTGELFF

V gene: TRBV11-2
J gene: TRBJ2-3
CDR3 protein: CASSLRDRGKRRRTQYF

V gene: TRBV4-2
J gene: TRBJ2-7
CDR3 protein: CASSLEGQVPYEQYF

V gene: TRBV4-3
J gene: TRBJ1-1
CDR3 protein: CASSPGRGLGTEAFF

V gene: TRBV9
J gene: TRBJ2-1
CDR3 protein: CASSGNRGSDEQFF

V gene: TRBV3-1/TRBV3-2
J gene: TRBJ1-1
CDR3 protein: CASSQENTGRGTEAFF

V gene: TRBV7-3
J gene: TRBJ2-2
CDR3 protein: CASSLSGGTGELFF

V gene: TRBV29-1
J gene: TRBJ1-2
CDR3 protein: CSAEGQGGYTF

V gene: TRBV4-3
J gene: TRBJ2-7
CDR3 protein: CASSQDRTPSSSEQYF

V gene: TRBV21-1
J gene: TRBJ2-7
CDR3 protein: CASSKDRASSYEQYF

V gene: TRBV3-1/TRBV3-2
J gene: TRBJ2-3
CDR3 protein: CASSQVGGTQYF

V gene: TRBV27
J gene: TRBJ2-1
CDR3 protein: CASSFRENSYNEQFF

V gene: TRBV5-6
J gene: TRBJ1-1
CDR3 protein: CASSLERGTEAFF

V gene: TRBV23-1
J gene: TRBJ2-1
CDR3 protein: CASSQWKGRGGADEQFF

V gene: TRBV18
J gene: TRBJ1-4
CDR3 protein: CASSYGQVPNEKLFF

V gene: TRBV28
J gene: TRBJ1-2
CDR3 protein: CASRKDGDYTF

V gene: TRBV4-3
J gene: TRBJ2-2
CDR3 protein: CASSHPASNLNTGELFF

V gene: TRBV19
J gene: TRBJ2-5
CDR3 protein: CASSIGTGPWETQYF

V gene: TRBV7-8
J gene: TRBJ2-7
CDR3 protein: CASSPLGTTYEQYF

V gene: TRBV30
J gene: TRBJ2-1
CDR3 protein: CAWSSSGTSSYNEQFF

V gene: TRBV10-2
J gene: TRBJ2-1
CDR3 protein: CASSARLAGGTYNEQFF

V gene: TRBV6-5
J gene: TRBJ2-7
CDR3 protein: CASSIYRDRAYEQYF

V gene: TRBV7-2
J gene: TRBJ2-3
CDR3 protein: CASSSNRGDTQYF

V gene: TRBV11-2
J gene: TRBJ1-3
CDR3 protein: CASRPSWLLSGNTIYF

V gene: TRBV7-9
J gene: TRBJ2-1
CDR3 protein: CASSFGTGDFNEQFF

V gene: TRBV18
J gene: TRBJ2-1
CDR3 protein: CASSPSGLAGALYNEQFF

V gene: TRBV19
J gene: TRBJ1-2
CDR3 protein: CASSIQVGGYTF

V gene: TRBV7-6
J gene: TRBJ2-1
CDR3 protein: CASSFTSGGYNEQFF

V gene: TRBV9
J gene: TRBJ1-6
CDR3 protein: CASSVAQNRGGSPLHF

V gene: TRBV5-1
J gene: TRBJ2-5
CDR3 protein: CASSLLVASPETQYF

V gene: TRBV7-9
J gene: TRBJ1-2
CDR3 protein: CASSNRGYGYTF

V gene: TRBV5-8
J gene: TRBJ1-5
CDR3 protein: CASSLDRGLSNQPQHF

V gene: TRBV7-2
J gene: TRBJ2-3
CDR3 protein: CASRRGGGTDTQYF

V gene: TRBV5-1
J gene: TRBJ2-1
CDR3 protein: CASSLASGDNEQFF

V gene: TRBV28
J gene: TRBJ2-5
CDR3 protein: CASSRDRGVQETQYF

V gene: TRBV6-5
J gene: TRBJ2-7
CDR3 protein: CASRRGTSVGEQYF

V gene: TRBV6-2/TRBV6-3
J gene: TRBJ1-6
CDR3 protein: CASSPLHRSYNSPLHF

V gene: TRBV10-2
J gene: TRBJ1-2
CDR3 protein: CASDPSGGPNYGYTF

V gene: TRBV6-5
J gene: TRBJ2-7
CDR3 protein: CASVTGAQYEQYF

V gene: TRBV4-2
J gene: TRBJ1-2
CDR3 protein: CASSQEGSWGYTF

V gene: TRBV7-2
J gene: TRBJ2-2
CDR3 protein: CASRPREDNRNTGELFF

V gene: TRBV11-1
J gene: TRBJ2-6
CDR3 protein: CASSLPQGSGANVLTF

V gene: TRBV2
J gene: TRBJ2-5
CDR3 protein: CASSEYGQGGETQYF

V gene: TRBV27
J gene: TRBJ1-3
CDR3 protein: CASSLSMPGGFGNTIYF

V gene: TRBV12-5
J gene: TRBJ2-2
CDR3 protein: CASGFRQGGTGELFF

V gene: TRBV7-9
J gene: TRBJ1-6
CDR3 protein: CASSPGPGGYNSPLHF

V gene: TRBV27
J gene: TRBJ2-5
CDR3 protein: CASSLSSRGQETQYF

V gene: TRBV9
J gene: TRBJ1-3
CDR3 protein: CASSVDTGNAGNTIYF

V gene: TRBV19
J gene: TRBJ2-5
CDR3 protein: CASSTAGVQETQYF

V gene: TRBV15
J gene: TRBJ2-2
CDR3 protein: CATSRVRGTSNTGELFF

V gene: TRBV5-4
J gene: TRBJ2-3
CDR3 protein: CASSKTSGGSTDTQYF

V gene: TRBV29-1
J gene: TRBJ1-2
CDR3 protein: CSVSDRGWGYTF

V gene: TRBV20-1
J gene: TRBJ1-3
CDR3 protein: CSASGPSGNTIYF

V gene: TRBV4-1
J gene: TRBJ2-4
CDR3 protein: CASSPKASGGPKNIQYF

V gene: TRBV6-2/TRBV6-3
J gene: TRBJ2-3
CDR3 protein: CASSYGGAGTDTQYF

V gene: TRBV5-1
J gene: TRBJ2-7
CDR3 protein: CASSPGTGVYEQYF